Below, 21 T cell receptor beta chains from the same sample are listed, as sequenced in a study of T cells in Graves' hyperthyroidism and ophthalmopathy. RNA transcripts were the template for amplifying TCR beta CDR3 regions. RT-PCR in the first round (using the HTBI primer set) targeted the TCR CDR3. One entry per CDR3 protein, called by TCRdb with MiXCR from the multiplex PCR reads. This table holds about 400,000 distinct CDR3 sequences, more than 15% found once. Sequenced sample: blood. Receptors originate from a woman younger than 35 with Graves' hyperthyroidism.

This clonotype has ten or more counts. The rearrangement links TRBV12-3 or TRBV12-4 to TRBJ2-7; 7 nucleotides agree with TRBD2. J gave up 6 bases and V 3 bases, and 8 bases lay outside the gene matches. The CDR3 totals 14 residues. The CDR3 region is CASSLIRTSAEQYF. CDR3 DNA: TGTGCCAGCAGTTTGATCCGGACTAGTGCCGAGCAGTACTTC.

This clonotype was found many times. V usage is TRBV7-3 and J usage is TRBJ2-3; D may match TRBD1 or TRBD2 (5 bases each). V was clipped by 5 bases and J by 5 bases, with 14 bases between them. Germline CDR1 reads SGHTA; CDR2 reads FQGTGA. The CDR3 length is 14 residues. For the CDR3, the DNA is TGTGCCAGCAGCCTGCGAGGGACCCGAGATACGCAGTATTTT. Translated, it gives CASSLRGTRDTQYF.

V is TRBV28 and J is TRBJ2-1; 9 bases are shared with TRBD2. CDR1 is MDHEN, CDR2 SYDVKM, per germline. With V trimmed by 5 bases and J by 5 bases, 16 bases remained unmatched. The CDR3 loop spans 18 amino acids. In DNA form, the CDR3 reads TGTGCCAGCAGTGGATGGGGGGTTTGGCGGGAGGGGGACAATGAGCAGTTCTTC. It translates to CASSGWGVWREGDNEQFF. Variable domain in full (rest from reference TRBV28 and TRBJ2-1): DVKVTQSSRYLVKRTGEKVFLECVQDMDHENMFWYRQDPGLGLRLIYFSYDVKMKEKGDIPEGYSVSREKKERFSLILESASTNQTSMYLCASSGWGVWREGDNEQFFGPGTRLTVL.

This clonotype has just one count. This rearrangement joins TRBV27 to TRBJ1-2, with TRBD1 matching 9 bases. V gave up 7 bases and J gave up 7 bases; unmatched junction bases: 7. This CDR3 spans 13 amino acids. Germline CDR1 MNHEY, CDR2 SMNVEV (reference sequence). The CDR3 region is CASNQGQGGGYTF. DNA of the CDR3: TGTGCCAGCAACCAGGGACAGGGAGGTGGCTACACCTTC.

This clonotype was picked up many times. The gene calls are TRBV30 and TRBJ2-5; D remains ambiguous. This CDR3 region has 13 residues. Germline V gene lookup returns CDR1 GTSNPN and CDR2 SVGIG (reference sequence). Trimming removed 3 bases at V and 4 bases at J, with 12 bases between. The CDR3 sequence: CAWRRDSGETQYF. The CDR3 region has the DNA TGTGCCTGGAGACGAGACTCTGGAGAGACCCAGTACTTC.

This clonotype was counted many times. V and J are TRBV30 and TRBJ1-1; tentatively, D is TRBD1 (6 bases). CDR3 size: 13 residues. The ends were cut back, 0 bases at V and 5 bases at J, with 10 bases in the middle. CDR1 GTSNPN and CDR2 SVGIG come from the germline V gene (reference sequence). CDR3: CAWSVEGVTEAFF. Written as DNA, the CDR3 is TGTGCCTGGAGTGTTGAGGGGGTAACTGAAGCTTTCTTT.

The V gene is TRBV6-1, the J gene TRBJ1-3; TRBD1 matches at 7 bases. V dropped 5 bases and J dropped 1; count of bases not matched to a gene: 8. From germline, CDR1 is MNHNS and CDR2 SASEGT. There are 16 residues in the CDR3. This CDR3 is CASSIQQGLSGNTIYF. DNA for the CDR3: TGTGCCAGCAGTATACAACAGGGGTTATCTGGAAACACCATATATTTT.

The CDR3 DNA reads TGTGCCAGCAGCCCAATGGGGGCTGCAACTAATGAAAAACTGTTTTTT. It yields the protein CASSPMGAATNEKLFF. The V call is TRBV7-2, the J call TRBJ1-4, with TRBD1 as a possible D gene (6 bases). Per the germline V gene, CDR1 is SGHTA and CDR2 is FQGNSA. V was shortened by 5 bases and J by 0 bases, with 13 bases between the two germline ends. The CDR3 runs 16 residues.

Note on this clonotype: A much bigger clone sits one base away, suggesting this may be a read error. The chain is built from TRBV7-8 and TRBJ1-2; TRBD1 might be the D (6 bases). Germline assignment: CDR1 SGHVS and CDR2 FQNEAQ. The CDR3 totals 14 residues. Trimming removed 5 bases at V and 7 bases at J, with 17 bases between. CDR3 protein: CASSTGTSPGGYTF. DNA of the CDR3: TGTGCCAGCAGCACTGGGACATCCCCAGGTGGCTACACCTTC. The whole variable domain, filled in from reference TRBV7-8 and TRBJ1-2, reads GAGVSQSPRYKVAKRGQDVALRCDPISGHVSLFWYQQALGQGPEFLTYFQNEAQLDKSGLPSDRFFAERPEGSVSTLKIQRTQQEDSAVYLCASSTGTSPGGYTFGSGTRLTVV.

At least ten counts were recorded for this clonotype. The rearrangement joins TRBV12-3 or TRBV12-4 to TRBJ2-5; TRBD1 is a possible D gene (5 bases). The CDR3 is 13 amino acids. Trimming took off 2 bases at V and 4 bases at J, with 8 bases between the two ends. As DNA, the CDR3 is TGTGCCAGCAGTTTACGGACACCAGAGACCCAGTACTTC. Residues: CASSLRTPETQYF.

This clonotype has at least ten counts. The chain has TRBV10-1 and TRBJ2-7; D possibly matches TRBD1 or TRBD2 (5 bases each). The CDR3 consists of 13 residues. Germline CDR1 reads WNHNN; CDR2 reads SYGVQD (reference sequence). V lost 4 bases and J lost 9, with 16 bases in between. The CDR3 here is CASSVGPLSVQYF. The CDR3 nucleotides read TGCGCCAGCAGTGTGGGGCCACTTAGCGTGCAGTACTTC.

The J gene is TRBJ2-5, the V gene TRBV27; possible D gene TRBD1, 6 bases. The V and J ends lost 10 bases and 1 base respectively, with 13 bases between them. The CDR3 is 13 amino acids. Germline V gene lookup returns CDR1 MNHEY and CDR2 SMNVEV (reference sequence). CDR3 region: CANRAGPQETQYF. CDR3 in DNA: TGTGCCAACAGGGCCGGCCCCCAAGAGACCCAGTACTTC.

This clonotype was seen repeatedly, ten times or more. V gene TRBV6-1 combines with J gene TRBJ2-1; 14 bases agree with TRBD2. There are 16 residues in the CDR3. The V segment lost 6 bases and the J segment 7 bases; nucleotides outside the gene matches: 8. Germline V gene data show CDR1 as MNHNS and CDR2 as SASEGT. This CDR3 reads CASRTGTSGSGNEQFF. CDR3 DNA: TGTGCCAGCAGGACCGGGACTAGCGGGAGTGGGAATGAGCAGTTCTTC.

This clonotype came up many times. CDR3 sequence reads: CASSERQQGLYGYTF. In DNA, the CDR3 is TGTGCCAGCAGTGAACGCCAGCAAGGCCTCTATGGCTACACCTTC. The chain links TRBV6-1 to TRBJ1-2; no clear D gene. Germline lookup yields CDR1 MNHNS and CDR2 SASEGT. The CDR3 contains 15 residues. V dropped 2 bases and J dropped 4 bases, with 14 bases sitting between them.

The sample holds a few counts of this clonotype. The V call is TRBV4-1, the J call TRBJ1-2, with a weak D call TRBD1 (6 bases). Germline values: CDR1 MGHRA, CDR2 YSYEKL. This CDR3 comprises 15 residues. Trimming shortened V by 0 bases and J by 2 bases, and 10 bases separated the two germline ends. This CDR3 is CASSQEQGRNYGYTF. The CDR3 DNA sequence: TGCGCCAGCAGCCAAGAACAGGGTAGGAACTATGGCTACACCTTC.

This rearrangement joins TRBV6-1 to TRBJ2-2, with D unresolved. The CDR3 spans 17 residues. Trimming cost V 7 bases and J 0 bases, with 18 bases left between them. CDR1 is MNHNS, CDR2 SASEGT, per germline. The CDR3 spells CASIGGQRISNTGELFF. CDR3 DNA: TGTGCCAGCATAGGCGGCCAAAGAATCTCGAACACCGGGGAGCTGTTTTTT.

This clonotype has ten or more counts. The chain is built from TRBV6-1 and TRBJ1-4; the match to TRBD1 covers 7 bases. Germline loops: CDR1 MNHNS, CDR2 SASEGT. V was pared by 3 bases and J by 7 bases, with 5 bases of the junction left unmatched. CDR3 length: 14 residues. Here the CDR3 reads CASSDGRGGEKLFF. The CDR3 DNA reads TGTGCCAGCAGTGACGGCAGGGGGGGTGAAAAACTGTTTTTT.

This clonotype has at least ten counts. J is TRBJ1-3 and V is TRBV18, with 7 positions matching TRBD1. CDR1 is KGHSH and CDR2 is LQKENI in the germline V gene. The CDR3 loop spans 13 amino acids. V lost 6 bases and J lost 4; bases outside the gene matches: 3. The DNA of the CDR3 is TGTGCCAGCTCGGCGGACAGGGGAAACACCATATATTTT. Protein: CASSADRGNTIYF. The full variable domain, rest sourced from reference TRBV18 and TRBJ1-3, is NAGVMQNPRHLVRRRGQEARLRCSPMKGHSHVYWYRQLPEEGLKFMVYLQKENIIDESGMPKERFSAEFPKEGPSILRIQQVVRGDSAAYFCASSADRGNTIYFGEGSWLTVV.

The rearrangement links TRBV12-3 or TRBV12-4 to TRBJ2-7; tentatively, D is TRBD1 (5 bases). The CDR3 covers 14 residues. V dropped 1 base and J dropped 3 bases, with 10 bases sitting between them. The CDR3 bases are TGTGCCAGCAGTTTAGGGCCGACAGTCTACGAGCAGTACTTC. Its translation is CASSLGPTVYEQYF.

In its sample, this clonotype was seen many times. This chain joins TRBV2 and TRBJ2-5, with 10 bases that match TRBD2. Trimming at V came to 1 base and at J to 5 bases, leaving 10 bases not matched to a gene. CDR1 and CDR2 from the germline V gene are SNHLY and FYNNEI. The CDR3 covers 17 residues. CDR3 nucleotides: TGTGCCAGCAGTGAAGGGGCCACTAGCGGGAATAGGGAGACCCAGTACTTC. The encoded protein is CASSEGATSGNRETQYF.

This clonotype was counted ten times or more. CDR3 residues: CASSGPGGGGWEETQYF. CDR3 sequence (DNA): TGCGCCAGCAGCGGACCTGGGGGGGGCGGATGGGAAGAGACCCAGTACTTC. The genes are TRBV10-2 and TRBJ2-5; D might be TRBD2 (7 bases). Germline CDR1 WSHSY, CDR2 SAAADI. V was shortened by 6 bases and J by 3 bases, with 23 bases between the two germline ends. The CDR3 has 17 residues.